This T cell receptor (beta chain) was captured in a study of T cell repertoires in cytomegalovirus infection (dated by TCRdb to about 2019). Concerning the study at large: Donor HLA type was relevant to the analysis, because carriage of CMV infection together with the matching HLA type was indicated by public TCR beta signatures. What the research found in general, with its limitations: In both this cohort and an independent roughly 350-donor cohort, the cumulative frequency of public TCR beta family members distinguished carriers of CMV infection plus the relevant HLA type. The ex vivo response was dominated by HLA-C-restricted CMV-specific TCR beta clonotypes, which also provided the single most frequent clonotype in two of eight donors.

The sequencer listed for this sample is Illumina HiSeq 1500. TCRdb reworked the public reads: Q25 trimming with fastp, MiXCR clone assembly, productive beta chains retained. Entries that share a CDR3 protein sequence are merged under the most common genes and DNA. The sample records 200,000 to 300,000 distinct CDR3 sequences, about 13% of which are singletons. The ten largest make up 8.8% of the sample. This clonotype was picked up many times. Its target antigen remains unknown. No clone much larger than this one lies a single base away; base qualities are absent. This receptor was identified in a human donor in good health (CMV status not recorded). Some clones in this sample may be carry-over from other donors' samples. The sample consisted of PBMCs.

The CDR3 has the sequence CASAAGYEQYF. The bases read TGTGCCAGCGCTGCTGGCTACGAGCAGTACTTC. Recombination linked TRBV12-3 or TRBV12-4 to TRBJ2-7; the D gene remains uncertain. V gives up 8 bases and J gives up 3 bases, and the segment between their germline ends measures 8 bases. Reading from cysteine to phenylalanine, the CDR3 counts 11 amino acids. Kept here is only the CDR3 DNA, which spans 33 bases and is read in frame from base 1.